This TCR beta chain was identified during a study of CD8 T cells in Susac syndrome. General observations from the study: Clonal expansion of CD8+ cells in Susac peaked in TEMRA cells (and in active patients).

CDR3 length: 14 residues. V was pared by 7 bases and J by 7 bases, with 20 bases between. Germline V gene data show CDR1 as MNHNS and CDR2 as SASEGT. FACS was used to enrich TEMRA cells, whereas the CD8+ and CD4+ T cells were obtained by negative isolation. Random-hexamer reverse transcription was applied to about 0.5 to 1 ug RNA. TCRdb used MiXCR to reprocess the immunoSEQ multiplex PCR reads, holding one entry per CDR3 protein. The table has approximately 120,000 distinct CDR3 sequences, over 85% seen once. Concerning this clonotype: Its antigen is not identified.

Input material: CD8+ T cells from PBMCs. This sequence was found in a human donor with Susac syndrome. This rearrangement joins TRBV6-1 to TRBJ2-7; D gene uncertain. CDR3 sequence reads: CASTLGPGLGEQYF. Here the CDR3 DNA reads TGTGCCAGCACCCTTGGACCCGGTTTGGGGGAGCAGTACTTC.